A single sample gave rise to the 17 T cell receptor beta chains below, sequenced in a study of cytomegalovirus exposure and HLA in healthy donors. Generated by immunoSEQ multiplex PCR, the TCRdb table keeps only in-frame clones and is missing some. The sample holds over 250,000 clones; around 90% are singletons and the top ten take approximately 1.1%. The source material was PBMCs. The source of these receptors is a woman in her twenties or thirties in good health and CMV-seropositive.

The chain joins TRBV19 to TRBJ1-5; TRBD1 matches at 9 bases. Germline V lookup: CDR1 LNHDA, CDR2 SQIVND (reference sequence). The V and J ends lost 6 bases and 6 bases, in that order; junction bases with no gene match: 6. This CDR3 comprises 14 residues. CDR3 sequence (DNA): TGTGCCAGTAGCCCGGACAGGGGCCTTCAGCCCCAGCATTTT. Translating gives CASSPDRGLQPQHF.

V is TRBV6-5 and J is TRBJ2-7; TRBD1 agrees at 10 bases. Germline trimming cut 6 bases from V and 7 bases from J; bases unmatched to any gene: 9. Germline loops: CDR1 MNHEY, CDR2 SVGAGI. The CDR3 consists of 14 residues. The CDR3 region is CASRPDRGPGEQYF. The CDR3 DNA reads TGTGCCAGCAGGCCCGACAGGGGGCCAGGGGAGCAGTACTTC.

This chain joins TRBV28 and TRBJ2-2; D not resolved. V dropped 3 bases and J dropped 0 bases, with 8 bases sitting between them. Germline loops: CDR1 MDHEN, CDR2 SYDVKM. The CDR3 is 15 residues long. The CDR3 DNA follows: TGTGCCAGCAGTTTCGGCAACGCGAACACCGGGGAGCTGTTTTTT. It is translated as CASSFGNANTGELFF.

This clone was seen a few times. The rearrangement links TRBV2 to TRBJ2-7; no definite D call. CDR3 length: 11 residues. The V gene lost 8 bases and the J gene lost 4 bases, with 9 bases spanning the gap. Germline values: CDR1 SNHLY, CDR2 FYNNEI. The CDR3: CASVRDYEQYF. CDR3 in DNA: TGTGCCAGCGTACGTGATTACGAGCAGTACTTC.

The chain has TRBV9 and TRBJ2-7, with TRBD2 identical over 9 bases. The CDR3 is 14 residues long. V gave up 4 bases and J gave up 6 bases; unmatched junction bases: 8. CDR1 is SGDLS, CDR2 YYNGEE, per germline. CDR3 in DNA: TGTGCCAGCAGCCCGGGACTAGCTAGAGGCGAGCAGTACTTC. It translates to CASSPGLARGEQYF. Complete variable domain (other parts from reference TRBV9 and TRBJ2-7): DSGVTQTPKHLITATGQRVTLRCSPRSGDLSVYWYQQSLDQGLQFLIQYYNGEERAKGNILERFSAQQFPDLHSELNLSSLELGDSALYFCASSPGLARGEQYFGPGTRLTVT.

This clone was recorded once. The gene calls are TRBV6-5 and TRBJ2-5, with 10 bases aligning to TRBD2. Looked up from germline, CDR1 is MNHEY and CDR2 is SVGAGI. J was trimmed by 5 bases and V by 2 bases; bases with no gene match: 2. This CDR3 has 14 amino acids. The CDR3 spells CASSYTGLAETQYF. As DNA, the CDR3 is TGTGCCAGCAGTTACACGGGACTAGCGGAGACCCAGTACTTC.

This chain links TRBV1 with TRBJ2-1; the table assigns TRBD2, which was not confirmed against the DNA. TRBV1 is a known pseudogene. The CDR3 runs to 19 residues. The CDR3 DNA sequence: TGCACCAGCAGCCAAGTCGCACTAGCGGGAGGGCCGGGGTACAATGAGCAGTTCTTC. This codes for CTSSQVALAGGPGYNEQFF.

This clone was recorded only once. CDR3 nucleotides: TGTGCCAGCTCACCACGGGAGGGCTACGAGCAGTACTTC. Translated: CASSPREGYEQYF. The chain recombines TRBV18 with TRBJ2-7; 7 bases map to TRBD2. Germline V gene lookup returns CDR1 KGHSH and CDR2 LQKENI. CDR3 length: 13 residues. The junction had 0 bases not matched to a gene; V was cut back by 1 base and J by 3 bases. Looking up the rest from reference TRBV18 and TRBJ2-7 gives the full variable domain: NAGVMQNPRHLVRRRGQEARLRCSPMKGHSHVYWYRQLPEEGLKFMVYLQKENIIDESGMPKERFSAEFPKEGPSILRIQQVVRGDSAAYFCASSPREGYEQYFGPGTRLTVT.

The gene calls are TRBV5-1 and TRBJ2-7; 7 bases line up with TRBD1. The CDR3 has 14 amino acids. Per germline, CDR1 SGHRS and CDR2 YFSETQ. Trimming at V came to 5 bases and at J to 3 bases, leaving 8 bases not matched to a gene. CDR3 DNA: TGCGCCAGCAGTCAGACAGGGTTCCTCTACGAGCAGTACTTC. Translation gives CASSQTGFLYEQYF.

The V gene is TRBV19, the J gene TRBJ2-7; 8 bases agree with TRBD1. With 4 bases clipped from V and 3 bases from J, the junction kept 2 bases outside the gene matches. This CDR3 region has 13 residues. Germline-derived CDR1 and CDR2 are LNHDA and SQIVND (reference sequence). CDR3 sequence: CASSNDRGYEQYF. For the CDR3, the DNA is TGTGCCAGTAGTAATGACAGGGGCTACGAGCAGTACTTC.

The V and J genes are TRBV9 and TRBJ1-1, with a weak D call TRBD1 (5 bases). Germline CDR1 reads SGDLS; CDR2 reads YYNGEE. The CDR3 is made up of 13 amino acids. V gave up 7 bases and J gave up 2 bases, with 12 bases separating them. The CDR3 region has the DNA TGTGCCAGCTCCCCGGGGGTCAACACTGAAGCTTTCTTT. It encodes CASSPGVNTEAFF. Combining the CDR3 with reference TRBV9 and TRBJ1-1 gives the whole variable domain DSGVTQTPKHLITATGQRVTLRCSPRSGDLSVYWYQQSLDQGLQFLIQYYNGEERAKGNILERFSAQQFPDLHSELNLSSLELGDSALYFCASSPGVNTEAFFGQGTRLTVV.

V is TRBV4-2 and J is TRBJ1-2; no reliable D call. There are 16 residues in the CDR3. CDR1 is LGHNA and CDR2 is YNFKEQ in the germline V gene. Deletions cut 0 bases from V and 0 bases from J, with 11 bases between. Written as DNA, the CDR3 is TGTGCCAGCAGCCAAGATACGGCAGAGCCTAACTATGGCTACACCTTC. Translated, it gives CASSQDTAEPNYGYTF.

This clone was recorded once. The genes are TRBV28 and TRBJ2-1; 10 positions agree with TRBD2. The CDR3 has 14 residues. The germline gives CDR1 MDHEN, CDR2 SYDVKM. The junction had 6 bases not matched to a gene; V was cut back by 5 bases and J by 8 bases. As DNA, the CDR3 is TGTGCCAGCAGTACCGGGACTAGCGTCGATGAGCAGTTCTTC. Amino acid sequence: CASSTGTSVDEQFF.

The chain recombines TRBV5-4 with TRBJ2-5, with no clear D. Germline CDR1 reads SGHNT; CDR2 reads YYREEE (reference sequence). The CDR3 extends over 17 amino acids. V was clipped by 2 bases and J by 2 bases, with 19 bases between them. The CDR3 spells CASSFFLQRRGQETQYF. CDR3 coding DNA: TGTGCCAGCAGCTTTTTCCTTCAGCGCCGAGGACAAGAGACCCAGTACTTC.

The chain joins TRBV5-6 to TRBJ2-7, with D tentatively TRBD1 or TRBD2 (5 bases each). CDR1 SGHDT and CDR2 YYEEEE come from the germline V gene. CDR3 length equals 13 residues. The V end was cut by 5 bases, the J end by 3 bases, with 12 bases between. CDR3 amino acids: CASSPGPNYEQYF. CDR3 bases: TGTGCCAGCAGTCCGGGACCAAACTACGAGCAGTACTTC.

The CDR3 reads CASSLASATDTQYF. The CDR3 bases are TGTGCCAGCAGTTTAGCTAGCGCCACAGATACGCAGTATTTT. The V and J genes are TRBV28 and TRBJ2-3, with D maybe TRBD2 (6 bases). Germline lookup yields CDR1 MDHEN and CDR2 SYDVKM. V was shortened by 2 bases and J by 2 bases, with 8 bases between the two germline ends. The length of the CDR3 is 14 residues.

This chain links TRBV25-1 with TRBJ2-4; unclear D gene. CDR3 size: 18 residues. Germline V lookup: CDR1 MGHDK, CDR2 SYGVNS. Trimming removed 3 bases from V and 2 bases from J, with 20 bases in between. The CDR3 region has the DNA TGTGCCAGCAGTGACGCGAATGTTGGCAGGATCACCAAAAACATTCAGTACTTC. It encodes CASSDANVGRITKNIQYF.